This T cell receptor (beta chain) is from a study of control samples from healthy donors and cancer patients (TCRdb year 2020). CDR1 and CDR2 (LGHDT, YNNKEL) derive from the germline V gene (reference sequence). The CDR3 holds 14 amino acids from the cysteine to the phenylalanine. Only CDR3 DNA remains: 42 bases, in frame from the first base. Germline trimming amounts to 4 bases on V and 6 bases on J, with 8 as the count of junction bases outside the gene matches. Comment on this clone: No antigen is known for it. Base qualities are not provided; no much larger clone lies one nucleotide away.

Libraries were made using the immunoSEQ multiplex PCR assay. Drawn from immuneACCESS, this table holds only the in-frame rearrangements with V and J called that TCRdb kept. Clones are partly lost; checked studies trace under half to an unresolved V gene and leave the rest unexplained. This sample holds nearly 35,000 clones; 85% to 95% were observed only once. The ten largest clones take up roughly 1.7% of the sample. The rearrangement combines TRBV3-1 (or the pseudogene TRBV3-2) with TRBJ1-2, with 7 bases aligning to TRBD1. The clonotype was recovered from a man aged 35-49 years with colorectal cancer. Sequencing was performed on PBMCs. The nucleotides are TGTGCCAGCAGCCCCCAACCAGGGACAGATGGCTACACCTTC. This gives the protein CASSPQPGTDGYTF.